This T cell receptor beta chain was captured in a study of blood T cells in healthy people across ages. The V gene lost 4 bases and the J gene lost 6 bases, with 13 bases spanning the gap. This CDR3 is 13 amino acids long. Germline assignment: CDR1 SGHRS and CDR2 YFSETQ. A second roughly 6 to 12 cycle PCR used barcoded and J-beta primers. Every sample produced at least 3 million CDR3-containing paired-end reads. TCRdb re-called the 5' RACE reads through MiXCR, storing one row per CDR3 protein. The sample has 1.8 million or so distinct CDR3 sequences; approximately 40% are singletons. This chain uses TRBV5-1 with TRBJ1-1; D uncertain. This clonotype was sampled from a human donor in good health. Sequenced sample: blood. DNA for the CDR3: TGCGCCAGCAGCGTAAGCCGGGAGGCTGAAGCTTTCTTT. It encodes CASSVSREAEAFF.